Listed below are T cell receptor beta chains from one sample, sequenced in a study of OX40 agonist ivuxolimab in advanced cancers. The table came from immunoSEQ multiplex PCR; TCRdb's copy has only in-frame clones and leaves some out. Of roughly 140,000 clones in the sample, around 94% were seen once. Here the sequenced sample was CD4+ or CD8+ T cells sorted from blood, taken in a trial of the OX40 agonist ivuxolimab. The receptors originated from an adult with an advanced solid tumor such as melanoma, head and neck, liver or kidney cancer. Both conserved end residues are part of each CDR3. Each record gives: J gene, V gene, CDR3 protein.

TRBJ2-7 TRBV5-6 CASSSEARQYF
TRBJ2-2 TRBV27 CASSPTWVKTGELFF
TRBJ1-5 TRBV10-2 CASSKSGVHQPQHF
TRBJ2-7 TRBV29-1 CSALIGAYEQYF
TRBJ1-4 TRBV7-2 CASSVDGGRREKLFF
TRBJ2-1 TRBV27 CASSPRWPSSYNEQFF
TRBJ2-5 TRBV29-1 CSVEVGETQYF
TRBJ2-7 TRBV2 CASSGQGTGYEQYF
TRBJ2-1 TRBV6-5 CASSSRRDEQFF
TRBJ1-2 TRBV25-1 CASTPTGPYYGYTF
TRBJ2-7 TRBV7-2 CASSFTRGRGAYEQYF
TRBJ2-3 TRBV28 CASSVSGGTDTQYF
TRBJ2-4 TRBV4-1 CASSPNPTRGVAKNIQYF
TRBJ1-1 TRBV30 CAWTRVGGTEAFF
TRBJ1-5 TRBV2 CASQGEQGDLRRYF
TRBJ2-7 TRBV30 CAWSHRAPYEQYF
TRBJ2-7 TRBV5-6 CASSRRGYEQYF
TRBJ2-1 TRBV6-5 CASSYSPGRYNEQFF
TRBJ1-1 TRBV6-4 CASSPDRVTEAFF
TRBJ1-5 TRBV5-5 CASSRGNSNQPQHF
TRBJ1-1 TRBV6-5 CASSYKIWLGTEAFF
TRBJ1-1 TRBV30 CAWSVRDLMNTEAFF
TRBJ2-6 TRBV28 CASRGRTGPLVWGANVLTF
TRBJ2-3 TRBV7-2 CASSLGVSASTDTQYF
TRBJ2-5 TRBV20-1 CSAELSSTQYF
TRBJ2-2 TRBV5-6 CASSRGQVMGELFF
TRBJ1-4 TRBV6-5 CASSYSAGAEKLFF
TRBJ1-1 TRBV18 CASSPRDSQNTEAFF
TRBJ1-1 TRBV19 CASSRDRGPKVTEAFF